A selection of T cell receptor beta chains follows, all from one sample in a study of monozygotic twins with inflammatory bowel disease. TCRdb reprocessed the 5' RACE reads, with one entry per CDR3 protein and no DNA. Its table lists a few hundred thousand distinct CDR3 sequences. The sequenced sample consisted of blood. These receptors all stem from a human donor with ulcerative colitis or Crohn's disease, or a healthy co-twin of an affected twin (not recorded which). Both conserved end residues are part of each CDR3.

v_call	j_call	cdr3_aa
TRBV6-5	TRBJ2-7	CASTQRGIGGDTPYEQYF
TRBV20-1	TRBJ1-5	CSAPGQGGNQPQHF
TRBV12-3/TRBV12-4	TRBJ1-1	CASRRTEQNTEAFF
TRBV12-3/TRBV12-4	TRBJ1-5	CASSFQMTRYQPQHF
TRBV5-4	TRBJ2-3	CASSGLAGMTDTQYF
TRBV29-1	TRBJ1-1	CSVRGSGEAFF
TRBV13	TRBJ2-7	CASSHGRRDYEQYF
TRBV5-1	TRBJ2-4	CASSLAPTGSGGAIIQYF
TRBV5-1	TRBJ2-5	CASSLNLGGGETQYF
TRBV18	TRBJ1-5	CASSPGIGGHDQPQHF
TRBV7-3	TRBJ1-1	CASSGRQMNTEAFF
TRBV11-2	TRBJ2-1	CASSLEVTGRNDQFF
TRBV29-1	TRBJ2-5	CSVGQGRETQYF